The 4 T cell receptor beta chains below all came from one sample that was sequenced in a study of OX40 agonist ivuxolimab in advanced cancers. The repertoire was sequenced with immunoSEQ multiplex PCR; TCRdb's copy has only in-frame clones and lacks some. The sample shows tens of thousands of clones, around 85% of them seen only once. The specimen was CD4+ or CD8+ T cells sorted from blood, collected in a trial of the OX40 agonist ivuxolimab. The origin of the receptors is an adult with an advanced solid tumor such as melanoma, head and neck, liver or kidney cancer.

CDR3 DNA sequence: TGTGCCAGCCGTCCGAGGGGTGGGGAGACCCAGTACTTC. This codes for CASRPRGGETQYF. V usage is TRBV9 and J usage is TRBJ2-5, with D perhaps being TRBD1 or TRBD2 (5 bases each). The CDR3 is 13 residues long. V dropped 7 bases and J dropped 5 bases, with 15 bases sitting between them. The germline CDR1 and CDR2 sequences are SGDLS and YYNGEE. Looking up the rest from reference TRBV9 and TRBJ2-5 gives the full variable domain: DSGVTQTPKHLITATGQRVTLRCSPRSGDLSVYWYQQSLDQGLQFLIQYYNGEERAKGNILERFSAQQFPDLHSELNLSSLELGDSALYFCASRPRGGETQYFGPGTRLLVL.

Points on this clone: This same CDR3 is encoded by further DNA sequences in the sample. The chain links TRBV27 to TRBJ2-2; D gene unclear. Germline assignment: CDR1 MNHEY and CDR2 SMNVEV (reference sequence). V was trimmed by 1 base and J by 1 base, leaving 1 base between them. The CDR3 extends over 13 amino acids. The CDR3 region is CASSLLNTGELFF. CDR3 coding DNA: TGTGCCAGCAGTTTATTGAACACCGGGGAGCTGTTTTTT.

The chain couples TRBV19 to TRBJ1-1, with D possibly matching TRBD1 (6 bases). Germline CDR1 and CDR2: LNHDA and SQIVND (reference sequence). V was trimmed by 6 bases and J by 4 bases, leaving 12 bases between them. This CDR3 region has 13 residues. CDR3 amino acids: CASRGGTATEAFF. As DNA, the CDR3 is TGTGCCAGTAGAGGGGGGACGGCCACTGAAGCTTTCTTT.

V usage is TRBV5-5 and J usage is TRBJ1-4; TRBD1 might be the D (5 bases). There are 15 residues in the CDR3. Germline V gene lookup returns CDR1 SGHKS and CDR2 YYEKEE (reference sequence). Trimming removed 0 bases from V and 3 bases from J, with 9 bases in between. The CDR3 region is CASSLGQSANEKLFF. CDR3 bases: TGTGCCAGCAGCTTGGGACAGTCGGCTAATGAAAAACTGTTTTTT. Variable domain in full (rest from reference TRBV5-5 and TRBJ1-4): DAGVTQSPTHLIKTRGQQVTLRCSPISGHKSVSWYQQVLGQGPQFIFQYYEKEERGRGNFPDRFSARQFPNYSSELNVNALLLGDSALYLCASSLGQSANEKLFFGSGTQLSVL.